This T cell receptor beta chain was captured by sequencing in a study of blood T cells in healthy people across ages. The CDR3 contains 13 residues. Germline lookup yields CDR1 DFQATT and CDR2 SNEGSKA (reference sequence). Combining a sample-barcoded 5' primer with a J-beta primer mix, a second PCR ran for about 7 to 11 cycles. TCRdb processed the 5' RACE reads anew with MiXCR; each CDR3 protein has one entry. The sample holds approximately 780,000 distinct CDR3 sequences, about a quarter seen once. The same data also went into a second study, on T cells of mothers and their children.

The rearrangement uses TRBV20-1 and TRBJ2-1; the match to TRBD2 covers 8 bases. Sequenced: blood. This TCR derives from a boy between 10 and 17 years old in good health. CDR3 amino acids: CRAAGGGHNEQFF. In nucleotides, the CDR3 is TGCAGAGCGGCCGGGGGGGGACACAATGAGCAGTTCTTC.